What follows is one T cell receptor (beta chain) and its context. Its antigen is not known. As the CDR3 is not closed by the conserved phenylalanine or tryptophan, this likely results from a read error. CDR3 length: 15 amino acids. V shed 1 base and J shed 11 bases, with 20 bases lying between them. Germline-derived CDR1 and CDR2 are SGHAT and FQNNGV. The data were obtained in a study of molecular identifiers for immune sequencing clone quantification. Whole-study findings and limits: Effector cells kept over 98% of their molecules in clones above 20 RNA copies, while naive cells kept under 1% there.

One entry per CDR3 protein, called by TCRdb with MiXCR from the PCR reads. The data contain about 320,000 distinct CDR3 sequences, about a fifth of them seen just once; the ten biggest clones take up about 0.81%. The sample consisted of naive CD8+ T cells from blood, with Jurkat cell RNA spiked in. Subset: FACS-sorted CD8+CD4-CCR7+CD45RA+ naive T cells. The V call is TRBV11-2, the J call TRBJ1-1; TRBD1 might be the D (5 bases). This sequence was found in a human donor in good health. Some libraries in this study had Jurkat cell RNA spiked in. CDR3 nucleotide sequence: TGTGCCAGCAGCTTAGGCTTCGGGGCCGAGGGATCGGCTTTCGTT. It codes for CASSLGFGAEGSAFV.